The entry below describes one T cell receptor beta chain. The source of the sample is a study of OX40 agonist ivuxolimab in advanced cancers. Measured with immunoSEQ multiplex PCR; TCRdb has only the in-frame clones, and not every one. Here the sample spans about 67,000 clones, about 89% being singletons. Germline lookup yields CDR1 SNHLY and CDR2 FYNNEI. This CDR3 comprises 15 residues. Trimming removed 2 bases from V and 6 bases from J, with 16 bases in between. The sequencing used CD4+ or CD8+ T cells sorted from blood, collected in a trial of the OX40 agonist ivuxolimab. The source of this sequence is an adult with an advanced solid tumor such as melanoma, head and neck, liver or kidney cancer. The V gene is TRBV2, the J gene TRBJ1-1; no definite D call. Written as DNA, the CDR3 is TGTGCCAGCAGTGAAACAAACAGCCTAAGGGCTGAAGCTTTCTTT. Its translation is CASSETNSLRAEAFF.